These 8 T cell receptor beta chains originate from one sample sequenced in a study of post-analysis software for immune sequencing data. No cognate antigen is known for these TCRs. Study outcomes and limitations: Roughly five TRBV segments appeared more often in patients than in controls, and TRBV5-6, TRBV5-1 and TRBV20-1 were among these.

Prepared TCR beta cDNA libraries contained unique molecular identifiers. TCRdb independently ran MiXCR on the PCR reads; one entry per CDR3 protein. The profile shows hundreds of thousands of distinct CDR3 sequences, approximately 53% of them singletons. The sequenced sample was blood. The origin of the receptors is a girl aged 10 to 17 with multiple sclerosis.

This clonotype was counted only a few times. An end of the junction differs from the germline gene, which may be a read error. V is TRBV5-1 and J is TRBJ2-7; D call uncertain. The CDR3 spans 15 residues. Looked up from germline, CDR1 is SGHRS and CDR2 is YFSETQ. CDR3 protein: CASSLERASTYEQYF. The CDR3 nucleotides are TGTGCCAGCAGCTTGGAAAGGGCGTCCACCTACGAGCAGTACTTC.

The V call is TRBV6-4, the J call TRBJ1-2; D is perhaps TRBD1 (5 bases). CDR3 size: 14 residues. Between the trimmed V and J ends, which lost 3 bases and 2 bases, there was a span of 10 bases. The V gene's germline CDR1 is MRHNA and CDR2 SNTAGT. In DNA form, the CDR3 reads TGTGCCAGCAGTGAACCGGGGCGAAACTATGGCTACACCTTC. Amino acid sequence: CASSEPGRNYGYTF.

The V call is TRBV7-3, the J call TRBJ1-1; D might be TRBD1 (5 bases). CDR1 SGHTA and CDR2 FQGTGA come from the germline V gene. Trimming took off 1 base at V and 5 bases at J, with 17 bases between the two ends. The CDR3 contains 16 residues. The CDR3 loop is CASSLRRGAVRTEAFF. The CDR3 DNA reads TGTGCCAGCAGCTTAAGGAGAGGGGCGGTTAGGACTGAAGCTTTCTTT.

The V and J genes are TRBV5-1 and TRBJ2-1; D may match TRBD1 or TRBD2 (5 bases each). This CDR3 comprises 16 residues. CDR1 SGHRS and CDR2 YFSETQ come from the germline V gene. The germline V and J ends were trimmed by 4 bases and 6 bases, with 20 bases remaining between them. CDR3 nucleotide sequence: TGCGCCAGCAGCCAGAGCCGGGGCCCTCTGGGCAATGAGCAGTTCTTC. This gives the protein CASSQSRGPLGNEQFF. Supplemented by reference TRBV5-1 and TRBJ2-1, the full variable domain reads KAGVTQTPRYLIKTRGQQVTLSCSPISGHRSVSWYQQTPGQGLQFLFEYFSETQRNKGNFPGRFSGRQFSNSRSEMNVSTLELGDSALYLCASSQSRGPLGNEQFFGPGTRLTVL.

V and J are TRBV5-8 and TRBJ1-2; 7 positions match TRBD1. Germline CDR1 is SGHTS and CDR2 is YDEGEE. The CDR3 loop spans 13 amino acids. V dropped 4 bases and J dropped 7; count of bases not matched to a gene: 7. The CDR3 region has the DNA TGTGCCAGCAGCCCCTGGGACAGCGTTGGCTACACCTTC. It specifies CASSPWDSVGYTF.

The V gene is TRBV6-5, the J gene TRBJ2-7; D gene uncertain. There are 14 residues in the CDR3. The V and J ends lost 5 bases and 0 bases respectively, with 11 bases between them. Germline CDR1 reads MNHEY; CDR2 reads SVGAGI. The CDR3 protein is CASSGRFNSYEQYF. The DNA of the CDR3 is TGTGCCAGCAGTGGACGCTTCAACTCCTACGAGCAGTACTTC.

The chain joins TRBV20-1 to TRBJ2-7; D is ambiguous. CDR3 length: 14 residues. Per germline, CDR1 DFQATT and CDR2 SNEGSKA (reference sequence). Trimming pared 3 bases from V and 2 bases from J, leaving 14 bases between. The CDR3 protein is CSARGSPSAYEQYF. The CDR3 DNA sequence: TGCAGTGCTAGGGGCTCACCCTCGGCCTACGAGCAGTACTTC.

Worth noting for this clonotype: One junction end does not reproduce the germline sequence, and a read error may be involved. J is TRBJ2-7 and V is TRBV20-1; TRBD2 matches at 15 bases. The CDR3 runs 17 residues. Germline CDR1 is DFQATT and CDR2 is SNEGSKA (reference sequence). The CDR3 DNA is TGCAGTGCAAACCGCGCGGGACTAGCGGGGGGCAAATACGAGCAATACTTC. Translating gives CSANRAGLAGGKYEQYF.